The 26 T cell receptor beta chains presented below share a single source sample, sequenced in a study of cytomegalovirus exposure and HLA in healthy donors. The PCR was carried out with 60 Vbeta primers and 13 Jbeta primers. Here immunoSEQ multiplex PCR was the method, and the copy in TCRdb shows in-frame clones only, minus some. The sample includes about 110,000 clones, about four fifths of them seen just once. Specimen: PBMCs. These receptors were collected from a man aged 50 to 60 in good health and CMV-seronegative.

This chain connects TRBV5-4 to TRBJ2-5; 7 bases fit TRBD1. Per germline, CDR1 SGHNT and CDR2 YYREEE (reference sequence). This CDR3 is 14 amino acids long. Germline trimming cut 4 bases from V and 7 bases from J; bases unmatched to any gene: 10. CDR3 protein: CASSPDRRIATQYF. The CDR3 nucleotides are TGTGCCAGCAGCCCGGACAGGAGAATTGCGACCCAGTACTTC.

The chain has TRBV6-1 and TRBJ1-6; D is unresolved. This CDR3 has 16 residues. CDR1 is MNHNS and CDR2 is SASEGT in the germline V gene. Trimming took 3 bases from V and 7 from J, leaving 16 bases between them. The CDR3 region is CASSERWQRPNSPLHF. The CDR3 DNA sequence: TGTGCCAGCAGTGAGCGGTGGCAAAGACCCAATTCACCCCTCCACTTT.

This clone is medium-sized within its sample. This sequence joins TRBV6-4 and TRBJ1-2; D is perhaps TRBD1 (5 bases). The CDR3 consists of 14 residues. V lost 7 bases and J lost 3, with 15 bases in between. Germline V gene data show CDR1 as MRHNA and CDR2 as SNTAGT. The DNA of the CDR3 is TGTGCCAGCAAAGCGGGCAGGGAAGACTATGGCTACACCTTC. It translates to CASKAGREDYGYTF.

The chain carries TRBV4-2 and TRBJ2-1; perhaps TRBD1 as D (5 bases). Germline values: CDR1 LGHNA, CDR2 YNFKEQ. V dropped 4 bases and J dropped 4 bases, with 11 bases sitting between them. The CDR3 runs 14 residues. The DNA of the CDR3 is TGTGCCAGCAGCCGAGGCGACAGATACAATGAGCAGTTCTTC. Its translation: CASSRGDRYNEQFF.

The chain combines TRBV6-6 with TRBJ2-3, with TRBD1 matching over 7 bases. The ends lost 5 bases at V and 7 bases at J; junction bases unmatched: 6. This CDR3 region has 13 residues. Germline V gene data show CDR1 as MNHNY and CDR2 as SVGAGI (reference sequence). DNA for the CDR3: TGTGCCAGCAGTCGCCTGGGACAGAATACGCAGTATTTT. This encodes CASSRLGQNTQYF.

This chain joins TRBV10-1 and TRBJ2-1, with D maybe TRBD1 (5 bases). Germline CDR1 is WNHNN and CDR2 is SYGVQD (reference sequence). V lost 1 base, J lost 8 bases, and 12 bases lay in between. The CDR3 extends over 14 amino acids. The CDR3 loop reads CASSEYRPWDEQFF. The CDR3, as DNA: TGCGCCAGCAGTGAGTACAGGCCATGGGATGAGCAGTTCTTC.

In its sample, this clone was seen a few times. This rearrangement joins TRBV5-1 to TRBJ1-2; no firm D call. This CDR3 is 16 amino acids long. The germline V and J ends were trimmed by 3 bases and 2 bases, with 17 bases remaining between them. Germline CDR1 and CDR2: SGHRS and YFSETQ. The CDR3 here is CASSYNGRESNYGYTF. The CDR3 region has the DNA TGCGCCAGCAGCTATAATGGGCGGGAATCAAACTATGGCTACACCTTC.

The chain employs TRBV4-3 and TRBJ2-5; possible D gene TRBD2, 7 bases. V shed 1 base and J shed 5 bases, with 20 bases lying between them. CDR3 length equals 17 residues. Germline assignment: CDR1 LGHNA and CDR2 YSLEER. CDR3 loop: CASSQGPSWGGRETQYF. In DNA form, the CDR3 reads TGCGCCAGCAGCCAAGGTCCTTCGTGGGGGGGCCGGGAGACCCAGTACTTC.

V and J are TRBV6-5 and TRBJ1-1; 12 bases fit TRBD1. V shed 5 bases, J shed 11 bases, and the junction held 12 bases outside the gene matches. This CDR3 comprises 15 residues. Germline V gene lookup returns CDR1 MNHEY and CDR2 SVGAGI. The CDR3 DNA reads as TGTGCCAGCAGTCAACCGGGGACAGGGGGCGGGATGGCTTTCTTT. Translating gives CASSQPGTGGGMAFF.

The chain combines TRBV2 with TRBJ1-1; D not certain. V dropped 7 bases and J dropped 3 bases, with 6 bases sitting between them. This CDR3 contains 11 residues. Germline assignment: CDR1 SNHLY and CDR2 FYNNEI. CDR3 DNA: TGTGCCAGCATTGTAGACACTGAAGCTTTCTTT. Residues: CASIVDTEAFF.

This clone was counted once. V and J are TRBV7-9 and TRBJ2-7; 8 bases are shared with TRBD2. This CDR3 contains 13 residues. Germline trimming cut 5 bases from V and 6 bases from J; bases unmatched to any gene: 6. The germline CDR1 and CDR2 sequences are SEHNR and FQNEAQ (reference sequence). CDR3 coding DNA: TGTGCCAGCAGCCCTCAGGCGGGAGGCGAGCAGTACTTC. It is translated as CASSPQAGGEQYF.

The chain employs TRBV28 and TRBJ2-1; TRBD1 matches 7 bases. Losses at the gene ends were 6 bases for V and 10 bases for J; bases not matched to a gene: 15. CDR3 length equals 15 residues. The germline gives CDR1 MDHEN, CDR2 SYDVKM. This CDR3 is CASSSLTRQGSEQFF. Written as DNA, the CDR3 is TGTGCCAGCAGCTCCCTTACCCGACAGGGCAGCGAGCAGTTCTTC. The entire variable domain, with the rest obtained from reference TRBV28 and TRBJ2-1, is as follows: DVKVTQSSRYLVKRTGEKVFLECVQDMDHENMFWYRQDPGLGLRLIYFSYDVKMKEKGDIPEGYSVSREKKERFSLILESASTNQTSMYLCASSSLTRQGSEQFFGPGTRLTVL.

DNA of the CDR3: TGTGCCAGCAGTGAACAGGGGGCGCTGGGGGAGCTGTTTTTT. This encodes CASSEQGALGELFF. The chain employs TRBV6-1 and TRBJ2-2, with 8 bases fitting TRBD1. With 2 bases clipped from V and 8 bases from J, the junction kept 4 bases outside the gene matches. Germline V gene sequence: CDR1 MNHNS, CDR2 SASEGT. This CDR3 is 14 amino acids long.

This chain joins TRBV10-3 and TRBJ2-3; D is possibly TRBD2 (7 bases). CDR3 length equals 15 residues. The germline V gene has CDR1 ENHRY and CDR2 SYGVKD. V was cut by 2 bases and J by 4 bases, with 13 bases left in between. CDR3 nucleotide sequence: TGTGCCATCAGTGAGATCGGGGGGCCTGCAGATACGCAGTATTTT. Its protein product is CAISEIGGPADTQYF.

The CDR3 DNA reads as TGTGCCAGCTCGGTGATGGGGACAGGGAAAATGACTTTCTTT. It is translated as CASSVMGTGKMTFF. The gene calls are TRBV18 and TRBJ1-1, with 9 nucleotides matching TRBD1. Germline assignment: CDR1 KGHSH and CDR2 LQKENI. This CDR3 is built from 14 residues. With V trimmed by 6 bases and J by 12 bases, 14 bases remained unmatched.

The V call is TRBV30, the J call TRBJ1-1; D uncertain. CDR3 length: 13 residues. The V gene's germline CDR1 is GTSNPN and CDR2 SVGIG (reference sequence). The germline V and J ends were trimmed by 1 base and 1 base, with 7 bases remaining between them. CDR3 region: CAWSEEANTEAFF. The CDR3 region has the DNA TGTGCCTGGAGTGAGGAGGCGAACACTGAAGCTTTCTTT.

This rearrangement joins TRBV28 to TRBJ2-1; TRBD2 matches at 7 bases. The germline gives CDR1 MDHEN, CDR2 SYDVKM. This CDR3 has 13 amino acids. The trim removed 6 bases at V and 7 bases at J, leaving 6 bases unmatched. This CDR3 reads CASRTTSRNEQFF. The CDR3 bases are TGTGCCAGCAGGACGACTAGCAGGAATGAGCAGTTCTTC. The full variable domain, completed using reference TRBV28 and TRBJ2-1, is DVKVTQSSRYLVKRTGEKVFLECVQDMDHENMFWYRQDPGLGLRLIYFSYDVKMKEKGDIPEGYSVSREKKERFSLILESASTNQTSMYLCASRTTSRNEQFFGPGTRLTVL.

In this sample, this clone turned up once. V is TRBV10-3 and J is TRBJ2-1, with 9 bases fitting TRBD1. The trim removed 0 bases at V and 3 bases at J, leaving 3 bases unmatched. CDR1 is ENHRY and CDR2 is SYGVKD in the germline V gene. CDR3 length equals 16 residues. As DNA, the CDR3 is TGTGCCATCAGTGAGTCGGGACAGGGAGTCTACAATGAGCAGTTCTTC. This gives the protein CAISESGQGVYNEQFF.

This clone has just a few counts. The sample holds other DNA sequences that translate to the same CDR3. In DNA, the CDR3 is TGTGCCAGTAGTATAAATCGGGGTGGAACTGAAGCTTTCTTT. It specifies CASSINRGGTEAFF. The chain recombines TRBV19 with TRBJ1-1; D not resolved. CDR1 and CDR2 (germline): LNHDA, SQIVND (reference sequence). CDR3 length equals 14 residues. V was trimmed by 2 bases and J by 5 bases, leaving 12 bases between them. The entire variable domain, with the rest obtained from reference TRBV19 and TRBJ1-1, is as follows: DGGITQSPKYLFRKEGQNVTLSCEQNLNHDAMYWYRQDPGQGLRLIYYSQIVNDFQKGDIAEGYSVSREKKESFPLTVTSAQKNPTAFYLCASSINRGGTEAFFGQGTRLTVV.

The J gene is TRBJ2-1, the V gene TRBV23-1; D unclear. TRBV23-1 is recorded as an ORF, its role being uncertain. V was cut by 8 bases and J by 6 bases, with 11 bases left in between. CDR3 length equals 12 residues. CDR3: CASPLNCNEQFF. The CDR3 bases are TGCGCCAGCCCCTTAAACTGCAATGAGCAGTTCTTC.

V gene TRBV9 combines with J gene TRBJ2-3, with 10 bases fitting TRBD2. The CDR3 contains 16 residues. Germline CDR1 reads SGDLS; CDR2 reads YYNGEE. J lost 4 bases, V lost 4 bases, and 9 bases had no gene match. The CDR3 sequence: CASSLAGTSASDTQYF. As DNA, the CDR3 is TGTGCCAGCAGCCTCGCCGGGACTAGCGCCTCAGATACGCAGTATTTT.

This chain joins TRBV5-1 and TRBJ1-2; 8 nucleotides match TRBD1. Germline CDR1 is SGHRS and CDR2 is YFSETQ. J was trimmed by 4 bases and V by 3 bases; bases with no gene match: 14. CDR3 length: 17 residues. The CDR3 nucleotides are TGCGCCAGCAGCTCGTCCCGGGACAGGTTTGGTATCTATGGCTACACCTTC. Translation gives CASSSSRDRFGIYGYTF. Combining the CDR3 with reference TRBV5-1 and TRBJ1-2 gives the whole variable domain KAGVTQTPRYLIKTRGQQVTLSCSPISGHRSVSWYQQTPGQGLQFLFEYFSETQRNKGNFPGRFSGRQFSNSRSEMNVSTLELGDSALYLCASSSSRDRFGIYGYTFGSGTRLTVV.

This clone was recorded only once. The chain joins TRBV7-8 to TRBJ1-2; no definite D call. The germline V and J ends were trimmed by 1 base and 8 bases, with 8 bases remaining between them. From germline, CDR1 is SGHVS and CDR2 FQNEAQ. CDR3 length equals 12 residues. This CDR3 reads CASSLDAIGYTF. The CDR3 bases are TGTGCCAGCAGCTTAGATGCTATAGGCTACACCTTC.

This chain connects TRBV29-1 to TRBJ1-5, with 10 bases lining up with TRBD1. This CDR3 contains 13 residues. Germline V gene sequence: CDR1 SQVTM, CDR2 ANQGSEA. V lost 5 bases to trimming and J lost 5 bases; unmatched junction nucleotides: 3. Here the CDR3 DNA reads TGCAGCGTTCGACAGGGGGCAGATCAGCCCCAGCATTTT. Its protein is CSVRQGADQPQHF.

As for this clone: The same CDR3 arises from other DNA sequences in this sample as well. The chain joins TRBV7-2 to TRBJ2-7; 7 nucleotides match TRBD1. V was clipped by 5 bases and J by 3 bases; unmatched bases: 7. The CDR3 runs 14 residues. Germline assignment: CDR1 SGHTA and CDR2 FQGNSA. The CDR3 DNA sequence: TGTGCCAGCAGCCCCCGACAGGGAGTCTACGAGCAGTACTTC. Residues: CASSPRQGVYEQYF.

The genes are TRBV5-1 and TRBJ2-5; D is unresolved. The germline CDR1 and CDR2 sequences are SGHRS and YFSETQ. Trimming took off 2 bases at V and 2 bases at J, with 7 bases between the two ends. The CDR3 spans 13 residues. As DNA, the CDR3 is TGCGCCAGCAGCTTCACCGGGCAAGAGACCCAGTACTTC. Translation: CASSFTGQETQYF.